This entry features one T cell receptor (beta chain) sequence. This sample was included in a study of control samples from healthy donors and cancer patients. This table comes from immunoSEQ multiplex PCR, and its TCRdb copy is limited to in-frame clones, with some not included. Of fewer than 130,000 clones listed, around 89% were seen once; the top ten hold roughly 3.5%. Per germline, CDR1 LNHDA and CDR2 SQIVND (reference sequence). V dropped 4 bases and J dropped 2 bases, with 12 bases sitting between them. This CDR3 is 15 amino acids long. The clonotype originates from a woman aged 60 to 75 with lung cancer. The chain couples TRBV19 to TRBJ1-3; D might be TRBD1 (5 bases). The sequenced sample was PBMCs. CDR3 residues: CASSTTGGPGNTIYF. The CDR3 bases are TGTGCCAGTAGTACTACAGGAGGCCCTGGAAACACCATATATTTT.